This TCR beta chain was sequenced in a study of blood T cell repertoires in COVID-19. This clone was found once. In germline, CDR1 is SGHRS, CDR2 YFSETQ. The CDR3 spans 14 residues. V gave up 4 bases and J gave up 3 bases; unmatched junction bases: 5. In the authors' workflow: Researchers report that nucleated cell counts were estimated from reference gene primer amplification. Clones were sequenced by immunoSEQ multiplex PCR, and TCRdb holds only the in-frame ones, with some missing. V, J and clone size derive from that table, while D and trimming were established from the DNA sequence. Altogether about 48,000 clones are present, over 85% being singletons, with the ten largest covering around 30%.

This chain joins TRBV5-1 and TRBJ2-5, with 8 nucleotides matching TRBD1. The sequence was collected from a woman aged 80 or over with acute or convalescent COVID-19. The specimen was peripheral blood. CDR3 sequence reads: CASSPMTGEETQYF. CDR3 DNA sequence: TGCGCCAGCAGCCCAATGACAGGGGAAGAGACCCAGTACTTC.